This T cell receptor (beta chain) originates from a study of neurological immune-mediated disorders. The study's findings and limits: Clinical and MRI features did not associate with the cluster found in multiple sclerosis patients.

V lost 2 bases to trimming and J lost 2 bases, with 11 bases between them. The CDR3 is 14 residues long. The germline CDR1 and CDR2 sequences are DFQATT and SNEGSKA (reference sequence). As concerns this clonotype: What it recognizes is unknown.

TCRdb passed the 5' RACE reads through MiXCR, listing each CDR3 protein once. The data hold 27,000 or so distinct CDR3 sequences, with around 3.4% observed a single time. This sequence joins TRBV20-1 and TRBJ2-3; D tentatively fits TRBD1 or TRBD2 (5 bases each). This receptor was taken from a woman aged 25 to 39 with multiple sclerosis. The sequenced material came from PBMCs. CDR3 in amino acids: CSARSGRTTDTQYF. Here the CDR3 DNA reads TGCAGTGCTAGATCAGGGAGAACCACAGATACGCAGTATTTT.